Each of the 25 T cell receptor beta chains below was sequenced from the same sample in a study of shared clonotypes between healthy human individuals. TCRdb's table, derived via immunoSEQ multiplex PCR, lists solely in-frame clones and lacks some. The sample shows around 2.1 million clones, 85% to 95% of them seen only once. CD45RO-negative, CCR7-positively selected cells formed the naive CD8 fraction, excluding terminally differentiated effector memory CD45RA+ cells. Sequenced material: naive CD8+ T cells from PBMCs. The receptors derive from a man aged 18 to 35 in good health. Some clones in this sample may be carry-over from other donors' samples.

This rearrangement joins TRBV27 to TRBJ2-1; possible D gene TRBD1, 6 bases. The CDR3 loop spans 14 amino acids. The V end was cut by 6 bases, the J end by 6 bases, with 15 bases between. Germline assignment: CDR1 MNHEY and CDR2 SMNVEV (reference sequence). The CDR3 DNA reads as TGTGCCAGCAGCGTTACCGGGACACTCAATGAGCAGTTCTTC. The encoded protein is CASSVTGTLNEQFF.

The V gene is TRBV6-6, the J gene TRBJ1-1, with no clear D. The CDR3 length is 12 residues. CDR1 MNHNY and CDR2 SVGAGI come from the germline V gene (reference sequence). Deletions cut 6 bases from V and 8 bases from J, with 13 bases between. The CDR3 reads CASSLSGSEAFF. For the CDR3, the DNA is TGTGCCAGCAGCCTTTCGGGGTCCGAAGCTTTCTTT.

The V and J genes are TRBV11-2 and TRBJ2-7; D ambiguous. CDR1 and CDR2 (germline): SGHAT, FQNNGV. This CDR3 spans 14 amino acids. Trimming cost V 5 bases and J 3 bases, with 14 bases left between them. CDR3 bases: TGTGCCAGCAGCGCCACCCCGGTAGGCTACGAGCAGTACTTC. Protein sequence: CASSATPVGYEQYF.

As regards this clone: This sample also contains other DNA sequences that code for the same CDR3. The V call is TRBV19, the J call TRBJ1-5, with 8 bases matching TRBD1. Germline V gene data show CDR1 as LNHDA and CDR2 as SQIVND (reference sequence). V was pared by 3 bases and J by 2 bases, with 3 bases of the junction left unmatched. This CDR3 has 15 residues. CDR3 amino acids: CASSIDRGGNQPQHF. Here the CDR3 DNA reads TGTGCCAGTAGTATCGACAGGGGTGGCAATCAGCCCCAGCATTTT.

This clone was recorded only once. The DNA of the CDR3 is TGTGCCAGCAGCTCACGGCTGGGCTACGAGCAGTACTTC. Protein product: CASSSRLGYEQYF. The chain joins TRBV7-6 to TRBJ2-7, with D unclear. Trimming shortened V by 4 bases and J by 3 bases, and 10 bases separated the two germline ends. The V gene's germline CDR1 is SGHVS and CDR2 FNYEAQ. The CDR3 loop spans 13 amino acids.

The V and J genes are TRBV6-4 and TRBJ2-3, with D tentatively TRBD2 (5 bases). V lost 6 bases, J lost 4 bases, and 20 bases lay in between. CDR1 is MRHNA and CDR2 is SNTAGT in the germline V gene. The CDR3 consists of 16 residues. In DNA, the CDR3 is TGTGCCAGCAGAGGGTATACGGGATCGAGGGCAGATACGCAGTATTTT. This translates into CASRGYTGSRADTQYF.

This clone appeared a single time. This rearrangement joins TRBV28 to TRBJ2-1; a weak D match, TRBD1 (6 bases). The germline V gene encodes CDR1 MDHEN and CDR2 SYDVKM. V was cut by 3 bases and J by 2 bases, with 17 bases left in between. The CDR3 is 17 amino acids. This CDR3 is CASSFRDMGVPYNEQFF. The CDR3, as DNA: TGTGCCAGCAGTTTCCGGGACATGGGGGTACCCTACAATGAGCAGTTCTTC.

This chain joins TRBV29-1 and TRBJ1-2; 8 bases align to TRBD1. The V gene end was trimmed by 4 bases and the J gene end by 11 bases; junction bases not matched to a gene: 9. CDR1 SQVTM and CDR2 ANQGSEA come from the germline V gene. This CDR3 has 12 amino acids. The CDR3 is CSVADREVAYTF. The CDR3 coding sequence is TGCAGCGTTGCGGACAGGGAGGTGGCATACACCTTC.

The chain employs TRBV29-1 and TRBJ2-3; D call uncertain. CDR1 is SQVTM, CDR2 ANQGSEA, per germline. The CDR3 totals 14 residues. V lost 6 bases, J lost 1 base, and 14 bases lay in between. CDR3 protein: CSVSPNAGTDTQYF. DNA of the CDR3: TGCAGCGTCTCCCCTAATGCAGGCACAGATACGCAGTATTTT.

The chain joins TRBV28 to TRBJ1-2, with D hard to call. The CDR3 contains 13 residues. Germline V gene sequence: CDR1 MDHEN, CDR2 SYDVKM. V was shortened by 2 bases and J by 4 bases, with 8 bases between the two germline ends. The CDR3 protein is CASSLSQIYGYTF. In DNA, the CDR3 is TGTGCCAGCAGTTTAAGTCAGATCTATGGCTACACCTTC.

The rearrangement joins TRBV7-9 to TRBJ1-2; tentatively, D is TRBD1 (5 bases). This CDR3 spans 11 amino acids. Germline-derived CDR1 and CDR2 are SEHNR and FQNEAQ (reference sequence). Trimming left V 1 base short and J 13 bases short, with 10 bases between. CDR3 in amino acids: CASSLGDGLTF. CDR3 nucleotides: TGTGCCAGCAGCTTAGGGGACGGACTCACCTTC.

This clone was observed once. The chain joins TRBV4-1 to TRBJ2-7; 9 nucleotides agree with TRBD1. The ends lost 1 base at V and 2 bases at J; junction bases unmatched: 3. CDR3 length equals 15 residues. Germline V gene data show CDR1 as MGHRA and CDR2 as YSYEKL. The CDR3 is CASSQVWTGAYEQYF. The CDR3 DNA reads TGCGCCAGCAGCCAAGTGTGGACAGGGGCCTACGAGCAGTACTTC.

The chain couples TRBV7-9 to TRBJ2-7; tentatively, D is TRBD2 (6 bases). V lost 3 bases and J lost 3, with 12 bases in between. This CDR3 spans 14 amino acids. Germline values: CDR1 SEHNR, CDR2 FQNEAQ (reference sequence). DNA for the CDR3: TGTGCCAGCAGCTTGGCGGGGCCGGGCTACGAGCAGTACTTC. Residues: CASSLAGPGYEQYF.

The chain uses TRBV7-8 and TRBJ2-1; D is ambiguous. V was shortened by 4 bases and J by 5 bases, with 15 bases between the two germline ends. Germline V CDR1 and CDR2: SGHVS, FQNEAQ. The CDR3 length is 15 residues. For the CDR3, the DNA is TGTGCCAGCAGCTCGACGGAAAGAGGCCACAATGAGCAGTTCTTC. It translates to CASSSTERGHNEQFF. The whole variable domain, remainder taken from reference TRBV7-8 and TRBJ2-1, is GAGVSQSPRYKVAKRGQDVALRCDPISGHVSLFWYQQALGQGPEFLTYFQNEAQLDKSGLPSDRFFAERPEGSVSTLKIQRTQQEDSAVYLCASSSTERGHNEQFFGPGTRLTVL.

The genes are TRBV11-2 and TRBJ2-1; 9 positions match TRBD2. Per the germline V gene, CDR1 is SGHAT and CDR2 is FQNNGV. Trimming removed 2 bases from V and 5 bases from J; junction bases left unmatched: 4. The CDR3 length is 15 residues. The CDR3: CASSLSGLAHNEQFF. The CDR3, as DNA: TGTGCCAGCAGCTTATCGGGACTAGCCCACAATGAGCAGTTCTTC.

The chain recombines TRBV5-4 with TRBJ2-7; D remains ambiguous. The ends were cut back, 0 bases at V and 1 base at J, with 11 bases in the middle. Germline loops: CDR1 SGHNT, CDR2 YYREEE (reference sequence). The CDR3 extends over 15 amino acids. CDR3 nucleotide sequence: TGTGCCAGCAGCTTGGGAACCCAGCGTTCCTACGAGCAGTACTTC. Its translation: CASSLGTQRSYEQYF.

The V and J genes are TRBV16 and TRBJ2-7; 8 positions match TRBD1. The CDR3 is 12 amino acids. The J segment lost 6 bases and the V segment lost 4 bases, leaving 2 bases of the junction unmatched. CDR1 is KGHSY and CDR2 is FQNENV in the germline V gene. CDR3 nucleotide sequence: TGTGCCAGCAGCCCCGACAGGGGCGAGCAGTACTTC. As protein: CASSPDRGEQYF.

The chain joins TRBV6-5 to TRBJ2-2; D unclear. This CDR3 is 13 amino acids long. The germline CDR1 and CDR2 sequences are MNHEY and SVGAGI. V lost 7 bases, J lost 1 base, and 7 bases lay in between. The CDR3 loop is CASIGENTGELFF. The CDR3 nucleotides are TGTGCCAGCATTGGGGAGAACACCGGGGAGCTGTTTTTT.

This clone was seen only once. The chain has TRBV5-6 and TRBJ2-6; TRBD2 is a possible D gene (6 bases). The germline V gene has CDR1 SGHDT and CDR2 YYEEEE. CDR3 length: 16 amino acids. Trimming removed 0 bases from V and 2 bases from J, with 9 bases in between. This CDR3 is CASSLVGGAGANVLTF. DNA of the CDR3: TGTGCCAGCAGCTTGGTGGGCGGGGCTGGGGCCAACGTCCTGACTTTC.

The chain couples TRBV19 to TRBJ1-1; possible D gene TRBD1, 6 bases. From germline, CDR1 is LNHDA and CDR2 SQIVND (reference sequence). The V end lost 4 bases, the J end lost 5 bases, and 17 bases lay between the germline ends. This CDR3 contains 15 residues. CDR3 loop: CASSNSRRGWTEAFF. CDR3 sequence (DNA): TGTGCCAGTAGTAATTCCCGCAGGGGTTGGACTGAAGCTTTCTTT.

With respect to this clone: Different DNA sequences within this sample yield the same CDR3. This chain joins TRBV27 and TRBJ2-7, with 8 positions matching TRBD1. J gave up 0 bases and V 4 bases, and 2 bases lay outside the gene matches. This CDR3 spans 14 amino acids. Germline V gene data show CDR1 as MNHEY and CDR2 as SMNVEV (reference sequence). Written as DNA, the CDR3 is TGTGCCAGCAGTTCAGACAGGGGCTCCTACGAGCAGTACTTC. The encoded protein is CASSSDRGSYEQYF.

V usage is TRBV7-9 and J usage is TRBJ1-4; the D gene is possibly TRBD1 (6 bases). Germline V lookup: CDR1 SEHNR, CDR2 FQNEAQ (reference sequence). The V end was cut by 4 bases, the J end by 8 bases, with 14 bases between. The CDR3 is 14 amino acids. The DNA of the CDR3 is TGTGCCAGCAGCTATGCCGGGACACAGGAAAAACTGTTTTTT. It is translated as CASSYAGTQEKLFF.

The chain joins TRBV5-4 to TRBJ2-1, with D possibly being TRBD2 (6 bases). Trimming took off 1 base at V and 6 bases at J, with 20 bases between the two ends. Germline V lookup: CDR1 SGHNT, CDR2 YYREEE (reference sequence). The length of the CDR3 is 17 residues. Written as DNA, the CDR3 is TGTGCCAGCAGCTTGAGCGCGAGCGGCTGGGGGGTCAATGAGCAGTTCTTC. Protein product: CASSLSASGWGVNEQFF. Looking up the rest from reference TRBV5-4 and TRBJ2-1 gives the full variable domain: ETGVTQSPTHLIKTRGQQVTLRCSSQSGHNTVSWYQQALGQGPQFIFQYYREEENGRGNFPPRFSGLQFPNYSSELNVNALELDDSALYLCASSLSASGWGVNEQFFGPGTRLTVL.

The chain uses TRBV9 and TRBJ2-3; D unresolved. Germline CDR1 SGDLS, CDR2 YYNGEE. The CDR3 contains 15 residues. The V end was cut by 0 bases, the J end by 6 bases, with 14 bases between. The CDR3 protein is CASSVVGVQTDTQYF. The CDR3 nucleotides read TGTGCCAGCAGCGTAGTTGGGGTACAAACGGATACGCAGTATTTT.

The chain employs TRBV28 and TRBJ2-7; 8 positions agree with TRBD1. Per germline, CDR1 MDHEN and CDR2 SYDVKM. The CDR3 covers 16 residues. The V segment lost 4 bases and the J segment 0 bases; nucleotides outside the gene matches: 8. This CDR3 reads CASSYSGQDPSYEQYF. CDR3 sequence (DNA): TGTGCCAGCAGTTACTCGGGACAGGACCCCTCCTACGAGCAGTACTTC.